This paragraph reports one TCR beta chain. Its target is unknown. The data are from a study of T cell responses to AZD1222 COVID-19 vaccine. The repertoire was sequenced with immunoSEQ multiplex PCR; TCRdb's copy has only in-frame clones and lacks some. Of around 140,000 clones in the sample, 92% were seen once. CDR3 length: 13 amino acids. The germline V and J ends were trimmed by 4 bases and 3 bases, with 13 bases remaining between them. Germline values: CDR1 GTSNPN, CDR2 SVGIG (reference sequence). Findings and caveats of the study: Seropositive AZD1222 recipients at baseline numbered only 6 or 7. Epitopes outside B.1.351 and B.1.1.7 mutated regions reportedly drew nearly half of spike TCRs. An increase in Spike-specific TCR breadth and depth was observed after two AZD1222 doses.

V and J are TRBV30 and TRBJ2-7, with D possibly matching TRBD1 (6 bases). The source of this sequence is an adult who received the AZD1222 COVID-19 vaccine. This specimen consisted of peripheral blood, obtained 28 days after the second AZD1222 dose. The CDR3, as DNA: TGTGCCTGGACCCGGGACATCTTCTACGAGCAGTACTTC. Translation gives CAWTRDIFYEQYF.